The clone carrying this T cell receptor beta chain was seen repeatedly, ten times or more. Its specificity is unknown. The data stem from a study of T cells after yellow fever vaccination. Whole-study findings and limits: Clonotypes appearing in both CD4 and CD8 compartments existed, and their share was small.

The germline V gene has CDR1 DFQATT and CDR2 SNEGSKA (reference sequence). V lost 3 bases to trimming and J lost 1 base, with 12 bases between them. This CDR3 spans 14 amino acids. From the 5' RACE reads, TCRdb called clonotypes with MiXCR, one entry per CDR3 protein. The table lists around 120,000 distinct CDR3 sequences, roughly 6.8% of them singletons, with approximately 3% in the top ten. The receptor comes from a man between 18 and 35 years old who received the YFV17D yellow fever vaccine. The chain joins TRBV20-1 to TRBJ1-1, with no clear D. The specimen comprised CD4+ T cells sorted from PBMCs, sampled about 41 days after the first yellow fever vaccination. In DNA form, the CDR3 reads TGCAGTGCTAGCCCCCCCACCTCGAACACTGAAGCTTTCTTT. It specifies CSASPPTSNTEAFF.